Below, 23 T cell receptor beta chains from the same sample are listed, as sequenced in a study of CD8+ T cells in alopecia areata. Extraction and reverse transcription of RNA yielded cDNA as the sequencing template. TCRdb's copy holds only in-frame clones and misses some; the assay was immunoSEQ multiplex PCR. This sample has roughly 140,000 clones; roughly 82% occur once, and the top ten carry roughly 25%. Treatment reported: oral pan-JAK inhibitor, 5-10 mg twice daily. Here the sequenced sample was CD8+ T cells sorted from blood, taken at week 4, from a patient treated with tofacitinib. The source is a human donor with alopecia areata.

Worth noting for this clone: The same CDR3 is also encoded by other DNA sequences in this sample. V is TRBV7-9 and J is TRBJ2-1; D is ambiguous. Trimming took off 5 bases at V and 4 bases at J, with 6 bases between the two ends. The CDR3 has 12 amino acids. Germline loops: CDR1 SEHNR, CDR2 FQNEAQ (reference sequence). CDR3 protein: CASSPRYNEQFF. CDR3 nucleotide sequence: TGTGCCAGCAGCCCTCGATACAATGAGCAGTTCTTC.

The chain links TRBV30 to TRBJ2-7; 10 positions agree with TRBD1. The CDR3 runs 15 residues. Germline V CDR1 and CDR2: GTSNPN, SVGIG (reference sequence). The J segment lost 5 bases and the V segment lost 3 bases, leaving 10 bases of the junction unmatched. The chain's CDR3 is CAWSDRDRGLDEQYF. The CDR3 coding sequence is TGTGCCTGGAGCGATCGGGACAGGGGCTTGGACGAGCAGTACTTC.

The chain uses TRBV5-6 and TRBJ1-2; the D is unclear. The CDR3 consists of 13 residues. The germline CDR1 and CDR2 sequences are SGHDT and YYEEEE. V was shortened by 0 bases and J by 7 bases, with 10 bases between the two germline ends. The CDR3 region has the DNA TGTGCCAGCAGCTTGGGGAGGTCCGGTGGCTACACCTTC. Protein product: CASSLGRSGGYTF.

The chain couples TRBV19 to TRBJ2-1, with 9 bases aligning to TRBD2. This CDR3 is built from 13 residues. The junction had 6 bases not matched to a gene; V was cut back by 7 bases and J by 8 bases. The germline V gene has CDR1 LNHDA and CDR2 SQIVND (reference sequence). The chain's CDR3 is CASTGSGGDEQFF. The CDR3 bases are TGTGCCAGTACGGGTAGCGGGGGAGATGAGCAGTTCTTC.

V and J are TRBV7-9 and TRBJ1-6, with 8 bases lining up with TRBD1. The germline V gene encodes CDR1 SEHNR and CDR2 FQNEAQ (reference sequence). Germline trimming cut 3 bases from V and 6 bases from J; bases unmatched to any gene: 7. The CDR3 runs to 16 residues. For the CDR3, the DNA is TGTGCCAGCAGCTTGGACTCCACAGGGGGTAATTCACCCCTCCACTTT. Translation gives CASSLDSTGGNSPLHF.

DNA for the CDR3: TGTGCCAGCTCTCGTGAGGCGGCCAGGGGCAACTATGGCTACACCTTC. It encodes CASSREAARGNYGYTF. The chain has TRBV18 and TRBJ1-2, with D possibly matching TRBD1 (6 bases). V was trimmed by 6 bases and J by 2 bases, leaving 19 bases between them. Looked up from germline, CDR1 is KGHSH and CDR2 is LQKENI. The CDR3 is 16 amino acids.

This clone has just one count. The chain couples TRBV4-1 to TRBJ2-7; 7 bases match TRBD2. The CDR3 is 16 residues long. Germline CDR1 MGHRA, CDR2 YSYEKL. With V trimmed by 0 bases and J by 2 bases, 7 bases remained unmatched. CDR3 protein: CASSQESLAATYEQYF. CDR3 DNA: TGCGCCAGCAGCCAAGAATCCCTAGCGGCTACCTACGAGCAGTACTTC.

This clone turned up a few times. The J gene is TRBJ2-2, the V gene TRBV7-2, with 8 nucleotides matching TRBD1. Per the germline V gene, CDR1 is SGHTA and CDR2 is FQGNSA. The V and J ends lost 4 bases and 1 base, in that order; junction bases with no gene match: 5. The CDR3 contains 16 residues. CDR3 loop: CASSSQGALNTGELFF. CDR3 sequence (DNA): TGTGCCAGCAGCTCGCAGGGGGCACTGAACACCGGGGAGCTGTTTTTT.

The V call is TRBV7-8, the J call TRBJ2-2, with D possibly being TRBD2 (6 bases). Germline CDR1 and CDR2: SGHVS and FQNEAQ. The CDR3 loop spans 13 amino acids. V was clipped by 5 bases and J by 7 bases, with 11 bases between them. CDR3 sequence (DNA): TGTGCCAGCAGCATAGGGACTGGCGGGGAGCTGTTTTTT. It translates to CASSIGTGGELFF.

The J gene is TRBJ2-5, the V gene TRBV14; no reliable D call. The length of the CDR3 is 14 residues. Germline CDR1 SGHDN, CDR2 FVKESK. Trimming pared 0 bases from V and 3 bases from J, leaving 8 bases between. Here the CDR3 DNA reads TGTGCCAGCAGCCAAGAAAACGGAGAAGAGACCCAGTACTTC. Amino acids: CASSQENGEETQYF.

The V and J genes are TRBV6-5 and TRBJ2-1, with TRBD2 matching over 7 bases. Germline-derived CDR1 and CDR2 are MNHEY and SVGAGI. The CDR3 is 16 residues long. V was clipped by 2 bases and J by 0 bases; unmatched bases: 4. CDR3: CASSYPSGDSYNEQFF. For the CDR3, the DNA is TGTGCCAGCAGTTACCCCAGCGGGGACTCCTACAATGAGCAGTTCTTC.

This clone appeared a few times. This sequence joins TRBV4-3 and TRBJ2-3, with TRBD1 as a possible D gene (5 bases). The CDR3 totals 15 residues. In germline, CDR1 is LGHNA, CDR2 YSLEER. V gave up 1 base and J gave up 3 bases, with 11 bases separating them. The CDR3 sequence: CASSQGQGETDTQYF. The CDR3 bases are TGCGCCAGCAGCCAAGGGCAGGGTGAGACAGATACGCAGTATTTT.

CDR3 sequence reads: CASSFSSTDTQYF. CDR3 nucleotides: TGTGCCAGCAGCTTTTCTAGCACAGATACGCAGTATTTT. This chain links TRBV7-9 with TRBJ2-3; D call uncertain. This CDR3 is 13 amino acids long. Trimming removed 3 bases from V and 0 bases from J, with 4 bases in between. Looked up from germline, CDR1 is SEHNR and CDR2 is FQNEAQ (reference sequence).

CDR3 in amino acids: CASSLVTSWETQYF. As DNA, the CDR3 is TGTGCCAGCAGCTTGGTCACTAGCTGGGAGACCCAGTACTTC. The genes are TRBV11-3 and TRBJ2-5; tentatively, D is TRBD2 (6 bases). CDR3 length: 14 amino acids. Germline values: CDR1 SGHNT, CDR2 YENEEA. V was shortened by 3 bases and J by 5 bases, with 13 bases between the two germline ends. Supplemented by reference TRBV11-3 and TRBJ2-5, the full variable domain reads EAGVVQSPRYKIIEKKQPVAFWCNPISGHNTLYWYLQNLGQGPELLIRYENEEAVDDSQLPKDRFSAERLKGVDSTLKIQPAELGDSAVYLCASSLVTSWETQYFGPGTRLLVL.

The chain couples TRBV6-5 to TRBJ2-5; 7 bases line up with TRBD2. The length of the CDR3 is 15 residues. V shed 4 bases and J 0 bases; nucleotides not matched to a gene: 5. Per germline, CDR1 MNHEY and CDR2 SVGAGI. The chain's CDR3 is CASSLLAGDQETQYF. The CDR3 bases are TGTGCCAGCAGTTTACTCGCGGGAGACCAAGAGACCCAGTACTTC.

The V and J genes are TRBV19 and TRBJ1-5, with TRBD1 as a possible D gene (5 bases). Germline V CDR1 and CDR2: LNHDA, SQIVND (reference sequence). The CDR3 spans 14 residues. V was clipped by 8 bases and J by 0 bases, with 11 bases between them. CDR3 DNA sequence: TGTGCCAGTGATTCAGGGTATAGCAATCAGCCCCAGCATTTT. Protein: CASDSGYSNQPQHF.

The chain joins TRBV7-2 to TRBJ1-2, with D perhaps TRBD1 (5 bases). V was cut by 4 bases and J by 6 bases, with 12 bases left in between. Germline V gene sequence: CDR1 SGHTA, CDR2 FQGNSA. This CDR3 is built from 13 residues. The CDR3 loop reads CASSSGTNDGYTF. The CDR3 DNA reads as TGTGCCAGCAGCTCCGGGACGAATGATGGCTACACCTTC.

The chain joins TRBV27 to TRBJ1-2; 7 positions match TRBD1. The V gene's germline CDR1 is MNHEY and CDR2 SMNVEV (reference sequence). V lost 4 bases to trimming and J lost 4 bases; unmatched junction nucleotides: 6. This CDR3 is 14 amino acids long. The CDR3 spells CASSWSGGPYGYTF. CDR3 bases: TGTGCCAGCAGTTGGTCAGGGGGGCCCTATGGCTACACCTTC.

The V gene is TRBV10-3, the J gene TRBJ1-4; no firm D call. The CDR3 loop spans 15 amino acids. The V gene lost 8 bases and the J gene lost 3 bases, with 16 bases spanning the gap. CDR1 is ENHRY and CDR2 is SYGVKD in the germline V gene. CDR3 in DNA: TGTGCCATCTCCCAGAGGGAGGCACCTAATGAAAAACTGTTTTTT. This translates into CAISQREAPNEKLFF.

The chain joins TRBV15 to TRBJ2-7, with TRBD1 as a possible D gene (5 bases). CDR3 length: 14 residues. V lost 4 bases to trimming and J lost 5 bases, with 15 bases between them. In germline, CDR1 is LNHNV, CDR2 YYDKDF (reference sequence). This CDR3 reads CATSTRQPTDEQYF. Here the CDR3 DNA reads TGTGCCACCAGCACCCGACAGCCAACCGACGAGCAGTACTTC.

CDR3: CASSQVRSGARDTQYF. The CDR3 DNA follows: TGCGCCAGCAGCCAAGTTAGGTCGGGGGCGCGAGATACGCAGTATTTT. The chain links TRBV4-1 to TRBJ2-3; perhaps D is TRBD1 or TRBD2 (6 bases each). Germline CDR1 MGHRA, CDR2 YSYEKL. This CDR3 contains 16 residues. Trimming removed 1 base from V and 5 bases from J, with 16 bases in between.

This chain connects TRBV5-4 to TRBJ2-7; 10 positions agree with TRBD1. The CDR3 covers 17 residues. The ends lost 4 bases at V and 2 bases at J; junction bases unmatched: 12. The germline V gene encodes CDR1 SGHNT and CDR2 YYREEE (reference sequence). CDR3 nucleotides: TGTGCCAGCAGCCCTTCCGGGACAGGGGCGGTCGCCTACGAGCAGTACTTC. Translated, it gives CASSPSGTGAVAYEQYF.

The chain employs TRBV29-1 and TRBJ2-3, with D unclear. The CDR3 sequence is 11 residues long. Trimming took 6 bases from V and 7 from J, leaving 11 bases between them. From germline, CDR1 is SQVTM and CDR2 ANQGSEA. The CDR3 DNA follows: TGCAGCGTAGAGCTAAGTAATACGCAGTATTTT. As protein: CSVELSNTQYF.